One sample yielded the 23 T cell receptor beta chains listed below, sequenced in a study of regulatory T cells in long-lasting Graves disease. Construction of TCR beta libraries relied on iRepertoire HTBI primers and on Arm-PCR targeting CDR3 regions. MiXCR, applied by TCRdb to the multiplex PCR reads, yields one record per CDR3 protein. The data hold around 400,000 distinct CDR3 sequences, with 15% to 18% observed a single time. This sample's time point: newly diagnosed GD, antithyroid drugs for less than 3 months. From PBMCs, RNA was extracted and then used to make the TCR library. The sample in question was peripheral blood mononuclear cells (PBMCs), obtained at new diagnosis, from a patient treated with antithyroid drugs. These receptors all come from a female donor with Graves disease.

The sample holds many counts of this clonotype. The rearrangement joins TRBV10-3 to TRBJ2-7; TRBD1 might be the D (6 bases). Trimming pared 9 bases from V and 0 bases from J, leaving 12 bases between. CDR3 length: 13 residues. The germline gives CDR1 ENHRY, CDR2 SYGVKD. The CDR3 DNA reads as TGTGCCATGGGGGACACAAGCTCCTACGAGCAGTACTTC. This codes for CAMGDTSSYEQYF.

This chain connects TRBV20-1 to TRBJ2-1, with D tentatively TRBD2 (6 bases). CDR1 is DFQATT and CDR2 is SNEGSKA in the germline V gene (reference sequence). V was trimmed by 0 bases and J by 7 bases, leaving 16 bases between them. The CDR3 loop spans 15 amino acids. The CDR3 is CSARDGGRPRNEQFF. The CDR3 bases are TGCAGTGCTAGAGATGGAGGGAGGCCAAGAAATGAGCAGTTCTTC.

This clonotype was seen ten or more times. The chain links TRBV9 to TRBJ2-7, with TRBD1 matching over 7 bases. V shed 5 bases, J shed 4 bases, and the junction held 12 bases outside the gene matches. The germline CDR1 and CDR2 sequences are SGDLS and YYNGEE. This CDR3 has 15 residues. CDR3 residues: CASSPRRGQFYEQYF. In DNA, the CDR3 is TGTGCCAGCAGTCCTAGAAGGGGACAGTTTTACGAGCAGTACTTC.

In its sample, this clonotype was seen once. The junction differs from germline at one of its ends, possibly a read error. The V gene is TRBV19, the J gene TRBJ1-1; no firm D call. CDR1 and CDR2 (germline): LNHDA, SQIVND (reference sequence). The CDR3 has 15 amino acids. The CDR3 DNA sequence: TGTGCCGGTAGTAATACCCGGGTAAGTCGGACTGAAGCTTTCTTT. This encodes CAGSNTRVSRTEAFF. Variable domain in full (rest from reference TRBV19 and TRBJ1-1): DGGITQSPKYLFRKEGQNVTLSCEQNLNHDAMYWYRQDPGQGLRLIYYSQIVNDFQKGDIAEGYSVSREKKESFPLTVTSAQKNPTAFYLCAGSNTRVSRTEAFFGQGTRLTVV.

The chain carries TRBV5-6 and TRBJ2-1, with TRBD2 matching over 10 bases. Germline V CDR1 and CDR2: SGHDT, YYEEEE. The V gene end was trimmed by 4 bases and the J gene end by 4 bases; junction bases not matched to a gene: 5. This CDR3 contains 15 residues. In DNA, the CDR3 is TGTGCCAGCAGCCACGGGACTAGCGCGTACAATGAGCAGTTCTTC. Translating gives CASSHGTSAYNEQFF.

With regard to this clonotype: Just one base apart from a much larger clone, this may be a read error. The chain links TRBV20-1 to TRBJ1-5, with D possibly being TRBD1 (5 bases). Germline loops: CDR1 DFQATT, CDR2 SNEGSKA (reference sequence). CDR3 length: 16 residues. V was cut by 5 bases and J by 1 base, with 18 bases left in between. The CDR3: CSAGHGGTRSNQPQHF. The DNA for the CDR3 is TGCAGTGCTGGCCATGGGGGTACCAGGAGCAATCAGCCCCAGCATTTT.

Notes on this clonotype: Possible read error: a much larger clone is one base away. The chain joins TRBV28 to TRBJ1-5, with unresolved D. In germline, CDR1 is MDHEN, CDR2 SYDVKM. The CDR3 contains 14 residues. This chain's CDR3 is CASGLLVGNQPQHF. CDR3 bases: TGTGCCAGCGGTTTACTCGTGGGCAATCAGCCCCAGCATTTT.

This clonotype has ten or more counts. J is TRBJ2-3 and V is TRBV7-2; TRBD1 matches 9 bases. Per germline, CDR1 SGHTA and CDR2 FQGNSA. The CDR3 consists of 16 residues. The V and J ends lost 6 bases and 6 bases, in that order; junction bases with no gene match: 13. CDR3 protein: CASRFPGQGSSDTQYF. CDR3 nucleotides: TGTGCCAGCAGATTTCCGGGACAGGGTTCCTCCGATACGCAGTATTTT.

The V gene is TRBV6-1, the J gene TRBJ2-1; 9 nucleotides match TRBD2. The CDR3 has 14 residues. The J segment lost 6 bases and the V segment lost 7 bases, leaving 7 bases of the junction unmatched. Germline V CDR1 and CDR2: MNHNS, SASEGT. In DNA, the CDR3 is TGTGCCAGCAACTCCCCGGGACTAGCCAATGAGCAGTTCTTC. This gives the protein CASNSPGLANEQFF.

The CDR3 loop is CASRPDDGTEAFF. As DNA, the CDR3 is TGTGCCAGCAGACCCGATGACGGCACTGAAGCTTTCTTT. The chain is built from TRBV2 and TRBJ1-1, with D unresolved. This CDR3 is built from 13 residues. Germline CDR1 is SNHLY and CDR2 is FYNNEI. With 6 bases removed from V and 4 bases from J, the gap between germline ends came to 12 bases. The complete variable domain, with remaining parts taken from reference TRBV2 and TRBJ1-1, reads EPEVTQTPSHQVTQMGQEVILRCVPISNHLYFYWYRQILGQKVEFLVSFYNNEISEKSEIFDDQFSVERPDGSNFTLKIRSTKLEDSAMYFCASRPDDGTEAFFGQGTRLTVV.

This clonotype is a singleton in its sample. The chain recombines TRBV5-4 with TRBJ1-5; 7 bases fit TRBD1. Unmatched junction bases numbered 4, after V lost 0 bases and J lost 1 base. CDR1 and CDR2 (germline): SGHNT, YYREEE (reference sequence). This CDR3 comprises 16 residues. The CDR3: CASSLAGGGSNQPQHF. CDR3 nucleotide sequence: TGTGCCAGCAGCTTGGCAGGGGGAGGGAGCAATCAGCCCCAGCATTTT.

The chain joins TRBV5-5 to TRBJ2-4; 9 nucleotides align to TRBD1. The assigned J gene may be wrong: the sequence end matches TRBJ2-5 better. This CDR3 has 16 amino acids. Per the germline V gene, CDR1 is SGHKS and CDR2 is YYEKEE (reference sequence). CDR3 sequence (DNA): TGTGCCAGCAGCCCTCAACCGACAGGGGGAGTTGAGACCCAGTACTTC. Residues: CASSPQPTGGVETQYF.

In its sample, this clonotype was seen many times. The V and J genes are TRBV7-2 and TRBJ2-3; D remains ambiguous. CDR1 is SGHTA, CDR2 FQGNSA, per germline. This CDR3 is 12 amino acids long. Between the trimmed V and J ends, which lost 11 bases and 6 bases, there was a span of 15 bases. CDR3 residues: CAVTATWDTQYF. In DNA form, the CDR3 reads TGTGCCGTAACGGCGACTTGGGATACGCAGTATTTT.

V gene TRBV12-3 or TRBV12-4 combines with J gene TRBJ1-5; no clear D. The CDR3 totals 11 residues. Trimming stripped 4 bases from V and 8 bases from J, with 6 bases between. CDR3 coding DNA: TGTGCCAGCAGTTCAGGAGAGCCCCAGCATTTT. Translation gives CASSSGEPQHF.

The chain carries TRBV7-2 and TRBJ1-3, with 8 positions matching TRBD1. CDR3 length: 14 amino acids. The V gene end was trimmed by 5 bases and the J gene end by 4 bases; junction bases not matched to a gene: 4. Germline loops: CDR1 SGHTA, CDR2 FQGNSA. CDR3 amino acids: CASSRRDRGNTIYF. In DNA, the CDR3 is TGTGCCAGCAGCCGCCGGGACAGGGGAAACACCATATATTTT.

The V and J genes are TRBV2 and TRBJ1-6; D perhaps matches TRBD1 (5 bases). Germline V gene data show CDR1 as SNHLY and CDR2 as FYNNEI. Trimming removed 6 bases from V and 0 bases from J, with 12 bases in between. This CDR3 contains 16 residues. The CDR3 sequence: CASRSKGSSYNSPLHF. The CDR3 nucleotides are TGTGCCAGCAGATCGAAGGGGAGCTCCTATAATTCACCCCTCCACTTT.

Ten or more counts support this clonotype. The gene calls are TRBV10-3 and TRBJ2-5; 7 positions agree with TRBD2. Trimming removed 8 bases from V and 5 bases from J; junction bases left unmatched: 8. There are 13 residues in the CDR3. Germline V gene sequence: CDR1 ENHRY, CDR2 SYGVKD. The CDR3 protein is CAILAGAGETQYF. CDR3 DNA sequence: TGTGCCATCTTGGCGGGAGCGGGGGAGACCCAGTACTTC.

The CDR3 DNA is TGTGCCAGCAGCTCGGGACTAGCGGGTAACACAGATACGCAGTATTTT. Protein sequence: CASSSGLAGNTDTQYF. The chain joins TRBV13 to TRBJ2-3; 12 bases agree with TRBD2. CDR1 is PRHDT and CDR2 is FYEKMQ in the germline V gene (reference sequence). The length of the CDR3 is 16 residues. J lost 2 bases, V lost 4 bases, and 4 bases had no gene match.

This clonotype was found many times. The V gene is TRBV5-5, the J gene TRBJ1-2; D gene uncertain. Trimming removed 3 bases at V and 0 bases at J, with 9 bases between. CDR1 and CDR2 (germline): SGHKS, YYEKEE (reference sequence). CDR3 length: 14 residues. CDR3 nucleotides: TGTGCCAGCAGCTACGACCTGGCTAACTATGGCTACACCTTC. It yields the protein CASSYDLANYGYTF.

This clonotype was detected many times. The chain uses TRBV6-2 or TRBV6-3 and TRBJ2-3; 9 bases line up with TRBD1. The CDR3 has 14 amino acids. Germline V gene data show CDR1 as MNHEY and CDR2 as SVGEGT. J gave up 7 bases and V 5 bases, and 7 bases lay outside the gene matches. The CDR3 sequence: CASSGGQGTYTQYF. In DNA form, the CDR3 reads TGTGCCAGCAGTGGGGGACAGGGAACGTATACGCAGTATTTT.

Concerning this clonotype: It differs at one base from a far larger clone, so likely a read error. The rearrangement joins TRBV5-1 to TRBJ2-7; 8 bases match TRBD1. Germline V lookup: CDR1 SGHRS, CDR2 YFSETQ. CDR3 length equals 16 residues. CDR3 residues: CASSPRTGSNRAEQYF. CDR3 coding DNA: TGTGCCAGCAGCCCCCGGACAGGGTCTAATCGCGCCGAGCAGTACTTC. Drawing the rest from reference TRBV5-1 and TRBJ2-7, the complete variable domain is KAGVTQTPRYLIKTRGQQVTLSCSPISGHRSVSWYQQTPGQGLQFLFEYFSETQRNKGNFPGRFSGRQFSNSRSEMNVSTLELGDSALYLCASSPRTGSNRAEQYFGPGTRLTVT.

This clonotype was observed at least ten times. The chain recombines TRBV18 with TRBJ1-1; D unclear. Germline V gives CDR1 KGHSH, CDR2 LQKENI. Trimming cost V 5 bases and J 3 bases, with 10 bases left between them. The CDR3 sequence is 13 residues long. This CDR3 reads CASSFQRDTEAFF. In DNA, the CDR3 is TGTGCCAGCTCATTCCAGCGGGACACTGAAGCTTTCTTT.

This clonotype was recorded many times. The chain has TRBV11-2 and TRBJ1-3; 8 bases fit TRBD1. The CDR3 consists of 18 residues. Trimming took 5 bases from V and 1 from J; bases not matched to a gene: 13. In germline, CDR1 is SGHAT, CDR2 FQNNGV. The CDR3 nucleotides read TGTGCCAGCAGCGGCGGCCGACAGGGGATCGGGTCTGGAAACACCATATATTTT. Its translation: CASSGGRQGIGSGNTIYF.